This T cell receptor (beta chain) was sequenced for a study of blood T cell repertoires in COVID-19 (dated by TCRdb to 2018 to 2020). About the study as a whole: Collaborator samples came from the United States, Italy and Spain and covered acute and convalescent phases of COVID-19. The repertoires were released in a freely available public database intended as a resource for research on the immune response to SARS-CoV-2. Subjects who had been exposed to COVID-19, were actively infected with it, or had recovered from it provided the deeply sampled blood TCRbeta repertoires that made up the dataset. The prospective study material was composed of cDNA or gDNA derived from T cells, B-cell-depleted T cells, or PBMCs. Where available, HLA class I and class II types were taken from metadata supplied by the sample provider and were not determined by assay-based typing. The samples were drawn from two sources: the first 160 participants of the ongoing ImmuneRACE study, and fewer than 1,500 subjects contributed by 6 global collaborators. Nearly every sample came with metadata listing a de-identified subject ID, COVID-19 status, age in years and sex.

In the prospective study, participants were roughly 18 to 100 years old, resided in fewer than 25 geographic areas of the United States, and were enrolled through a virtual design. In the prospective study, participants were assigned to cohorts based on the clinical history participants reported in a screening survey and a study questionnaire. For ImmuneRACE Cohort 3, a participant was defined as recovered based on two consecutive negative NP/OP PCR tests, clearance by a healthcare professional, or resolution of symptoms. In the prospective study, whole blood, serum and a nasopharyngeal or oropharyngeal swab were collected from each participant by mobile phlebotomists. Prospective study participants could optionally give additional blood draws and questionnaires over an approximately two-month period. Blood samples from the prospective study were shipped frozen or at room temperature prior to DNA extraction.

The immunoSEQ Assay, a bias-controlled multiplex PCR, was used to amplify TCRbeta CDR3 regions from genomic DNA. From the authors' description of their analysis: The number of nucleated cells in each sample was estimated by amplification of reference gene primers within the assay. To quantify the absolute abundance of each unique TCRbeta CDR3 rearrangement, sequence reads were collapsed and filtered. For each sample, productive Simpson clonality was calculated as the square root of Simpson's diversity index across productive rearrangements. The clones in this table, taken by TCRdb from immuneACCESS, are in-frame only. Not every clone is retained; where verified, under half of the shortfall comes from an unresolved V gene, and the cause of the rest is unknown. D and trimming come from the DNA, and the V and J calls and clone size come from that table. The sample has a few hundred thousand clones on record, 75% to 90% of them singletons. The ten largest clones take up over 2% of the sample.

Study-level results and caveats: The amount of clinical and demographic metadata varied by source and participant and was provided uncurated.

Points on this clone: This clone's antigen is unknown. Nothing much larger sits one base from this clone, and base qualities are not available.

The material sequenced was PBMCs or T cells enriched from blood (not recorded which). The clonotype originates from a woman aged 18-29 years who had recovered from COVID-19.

CDR3 region: CASSRQGAGENIQYF. The sequenced DNA: TGTGCCAGCTCACGACAGGGGGCCGGTGAAAACATTCAGTACTTC. The rearranged segments are TRBV18 and TRBJ2-4; TRBD1 agrees with 10 junctional bases. Looking up the germline V gene yields CDR1 KGHSH and CDR2 LQKENI. Taken from cysteine to phenylalanine, the CDR3 has 15 residues. Of all the DNA, just the CDR3 is kept, 45 bases in frame from base 1. At the junction V is shortened by 4 bases and J by 5 bases; bases outside the gene matches: 5. The CDR3, completed at both ends by the reference TRBV18 and TRBJ2-4 genes, gives the full variable domain NAGVMQNPRHLVRRRGQEARLRCSPMKGHSHVYWYRQLPEEGLKFMVYLQKENIIDESGMPKERFSAEFPKEGPSILRIQQVVRGDSAAYFCASSRQGAGENIQYFGAGTRLSVL.